The clone carrying this TCR beta chain was detected many times. Healthy Caucasians were all of the donors. A universal primer binding site was introduced by template switching. The final cDNA contained unique molecular identifiers. TCRdb re-analysed the 5' RACE reads in MiXCR, keeping a single row per CDR3 protein. The sample lists around 280,000 distinct CDR3 sequences, about 8% occurring once. This sample is part of a study of identical twins. Trimming left V 4 bases short and J 7 bases short, with 11 bases between. This CDR3 spans 13 amino acids. The germline V gene has CDR1 ENHRY and CDR2 SYGVKD. The sample was also linked to a second study, of yellow fever vaccine responses in identical twins. From that second work: In identical twins, vaccine T cell responses appeared partly shared and partly individual.

The TCR comes from a woman between 18 and 30 years old in good health. The rearrangement uses TRBV10-3 and TRBJ1-5; D unresolved. The specimen was memory (CD45RO+) T cells sorted from blood. In DNA form, the CDR3 reads TGTGCCATCAGTGGATCGGGGATCCAGCCCCAGCATTTT. This encodes CAISGSGIQPQHF.